This paragraph reports one TCR beta chain. This sample stems from a study of shared clonotypes between healthy human individuals. The CDR3 consists of 14 residues. The V segment lost 5 bases and the J segment 7 bases; nucleotides outside the gene matches: 5. Germline V lookup: CDR1 SGHTA, CDR2 FQGNSA. Donors were healthy HIV-negative adults without recent acute infections or vaccinations. Genomic DNA of each subset was evenly split across several immunoSEQ plates. Unsorted PBMC samples were amplified in replicate PCRs containing 250 to 350 ng DNA, about 30,000 T cell genomes. DNA from unsorted PBMC was sequenced on ten immunoSEQ deep assay plates. Here immunoSEQ multiplex PCR was the method, and the copy in TCRdb shows in-frame clones only, minus some. The data contain roughly 500,000 clones, 70% to 80% of them singletons.

The sample consisted of PBMCs. The chain has TRBV7-2 and TRBJ1-4; 9 bases fit TRBD1. This TCR came from a woman aged 40 to 49 in good health. Some clones in this sample may be carry-over from other donors' samples. The CDR3 here is CASSTRQGVEKLFF. The CDR3 region has the DNA TGTGCCAGCAGCACGCGACAGGGGGTTGAAAAACTGTTTTTT. Filled out from reference TRBV7-2 and TRBJ1-4, the complete variable domain reads GAGVSQSPSNKVTEKGKDVELRCDPISGHTALYWYRQSLGQGLEFLIYFQGNSAPDKSGLPSDRFSAERTGGSVSTLTIQRTQQEDSAVYLCASSTRQGVEKLFFGSGTQLSVL.